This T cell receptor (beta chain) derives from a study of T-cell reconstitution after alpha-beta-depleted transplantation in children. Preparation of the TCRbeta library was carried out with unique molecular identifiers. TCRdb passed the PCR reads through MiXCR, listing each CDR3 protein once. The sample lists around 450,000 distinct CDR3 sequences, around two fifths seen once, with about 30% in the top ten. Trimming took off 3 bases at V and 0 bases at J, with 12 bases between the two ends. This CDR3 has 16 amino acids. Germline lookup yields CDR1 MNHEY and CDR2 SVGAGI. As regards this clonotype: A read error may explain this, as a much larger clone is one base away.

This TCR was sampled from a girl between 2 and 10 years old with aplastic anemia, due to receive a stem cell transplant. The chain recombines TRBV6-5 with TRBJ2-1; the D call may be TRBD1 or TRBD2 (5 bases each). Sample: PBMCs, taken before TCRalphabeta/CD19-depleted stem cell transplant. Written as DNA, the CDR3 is TGTGCCAGCAGTTATCGGAAGGGGAGCTCCTACAATGAGCAGTTCTTC. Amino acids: CASSYRKGSSYNEQFF.